The 27 T cell receptor beta chains reported below all come from one sample, sequenced in a study of blood T cell repertoires in COVID-19. Clones were read by immunoSEQ multiplex PCR, and TCRdb kept only the in-frame ones, dropping some. The repertoire holds around 100,000 clones, with more than 85% as singletons. Sequencing input: peripheral blood. The receptor source for this set is a human donor in a cohort sampled during active COVID-19.

This chain uses TRBV12-2 with TRBJ1-5; the D call of TRBD1 is as the table states it, not checked on the DNA. TRBV12-2 is assigned pseudogene status. The CDR3 loop spans 20 amino acids. The CDR3 region has the DNA TGTGCAAGTCGCTTAGCTCGGACAGGGAGAGGGCCTTATAGCAATCAGCCCCAGCATTTT. Protein product: CASRLARTGRGPYSNQPQHF.

The CDR3 sequence: CASGYLGGSYNEQFF. CDR3 sequence (DNA): TGTGCTAGTGGTTACCTGGGGGGGAGCTACAATGAGCAGTTCTTC. This chain connects TRBV12-5 to TRBJ2-1; 7 bases line up with TRBD2. The germline gives CDR1 LGHNT, CDR2 FRNRAP. This CDR3 is built from 15 residues. V lost 4 bases to trimming and J lost 3 bases; unmatched junction nucleotides: 6.

The chain links TRBV10-1 to TRBJ1-2, with D possibly matching TRBD1 (6 bases). There are 13 residues in the CDR3. The germline V gene encodes CDR1 WNHNN and CDR2 SYGVQD (reference sequence). DNA for the CDR3: TGCGCTACCCGGGGGGGGCGCGACTATGGCTACACCTTC. Its protein product is CATRGGRDYGYTF.

This clone showed up just once. The rearrangement links TRBV6-2 or TRBV6-3 to TRBJ2-7; no clear D gene. This CDR3 has 12 residues. The V gene's germline CDR1 is MNHEY and CDR2 SVGEGT. V lost 4 bases, J lost 7 bases, and 11 bases lay in between. CDR3 DNA: TGTGCCAGCAGTTGGGCCGGTGTGGAGCAGTACTTC. Residues: CASSWAGVEQYF.

This clone was picked up a small number of times. The chain employs TRBV5-4 and TRBJ1-2; the match to TRBD1 covers 7 bases. Trimming removed 2 bases from V and 3 bases from J; junction bases left unmatched: 1. The germline V gene has CDR1 SGHNT and CDR2 YYREEE (reference sequence). This CDR3 contains 13 residues. The CDR3 protein is CASSFDRDYGYTF. The CDR3 bases are TGTGCCAGCAGCTTTGACAGGGACTATGGCTACACCTTC. Variable domain in full (rest from reference TRBV5-4 and TRBJ1-2): ETGVTQSPTHLIKTRGQQVTLRCSSQSGHNTVSWYQQALGQGPQFIFQYYREEENGRGNFPPRFSGLQFPNYSSELNVNALELDDSALYLCASSFDRDYGYTFGSGTRLTVV.

As to this clone: This specimen includes other DNA sequences encoding the same CDR3. This sequence joins TRBV7-2 and TRBJ2-7; no definite D call. The V gene's germline CDR1 is SGHTA and CDR2 FQGNSA. There are 15 residues in the CDR3. The V and J ends lost 5 bases and 6 bases respectively, with 20 bases between them. The CDR3 sequence is CASSHSPTAQREQYF. The CDR3 DNA reads TGTGCCAGCAGCCACTCCCCGACGGCTCAGCGCGAGCAGTACTTC. Drawing the rest from reference TRBV7-2 and TRBJ2-7, the complete variable domain is GAGVSQSPSNKVTEKGKDVELRCDPISGHTALYWYRQSLGQGLEFLIYFQGNSAPDKSGLPSDRFSAERTGGSVSTLTIQRTQQEDSAVYLCASSHSPTAQREQYFGPGTRLTVT.

The CDR3 region is CASSSGTGYHEQFF. The CDR3 DNA follows: TGTGCCAGCTCCTCTGGGACAGGGTATCATGAGCAGTTCTTC. V and J are TRBV5-6 and TRBJ2-1; 9 bases match TRBD1. The germline V gene has CDR1 SGHDT and CDR2 YYEEEE. This CDR3 is 14 amino acids long. The J segment lost 8 bases and the V segment lost 7 bases, leaving 10 bases of the junction unmatched.

This clone was seen just once. V and J are TRBV7-9 and TRBJ2-7; 8 bases are a match to TRBD2. Germline CDR1 SEHNR, CDR2 FQNEAQ (reference sequence). V lost 1 base, J lost 2 bases, and 13 bases stayed unmatched. The CDR3 extends over 18 amino acids. CDR3 region: CASSLGMERETSPYEQYF. CDR3 in DNA: TGTGCCAGCAGCTTAGGAATGGAGCGGGAGACTAGTCCCTACGAGCAGTACTTC.

The chain employs TRBV6-5 and TRBJ2-7, with 7 bases aligning to TRBD1. The CDR3 loop spans 11 amino acids. The germline V gene has CDR1 MNHEY and CDR2 SVGAGI. The J segment lost 6 bases and the V segment lost 7 bases, leaving 3 bases of the junction unmatched. CDR3 sequence (DNA): TGTGCCAGCAAACAGGGGCGCGAGCAGTACTTC. It specifies CASKQGREQYF.

The V call is TRBV6-5, the J call TRBJ1-4; 8 positions agree with TRBD1. Germline CDR1 reads MNHEY; CDR2 reads SVGAGI. Trimming took 4 bases from V and 8 from J; bases not matched to a gene: 6. The CDR3 sequence is 14 residues long. This CDR3 reads CASSLIRDREKLFF. The CDR3, as DNA: TGTGCCAGCAGTTTGATCCGGGACAGGGAAAAACTGTTTTTT.

This clone was counted only a few times. The V gene is TRBV3-1 (or the pseudogene TRBV3-2), the J gene TRBJ2-1; 9 bases map to TRBD1. Germline trimming cut 1 base from V and 11 bases from J; bases unmatched to any gene: 9. The CDR3 totals 15 residues. Germline lookup yields CDR1 LGHDT and CDR2 YNNKEL (reference sequence). CDR3 nucleotide sequence: TGTGCCAGCAGCCAAGGGGTCGGACAGGGGCGGAAGCAGTTCTTC. Encoded protein: CASSQGVGQGRKQFF.

The chain has TRBV18 and TRBJ1-2, with TRBD1 matching over 9 bases. This CDR3 is 13 amino acids long. V was clipped by 1 base and J by 13 bases; unmatched bases: 7. The V gene's germline CDR1 is KGHSH and CDR2 LQKENI. Here the CDR3 reads CASSPRAQGAPTF. Here the CDR3 DNA reads TGTGCCAGCTCACCACGGGCACAGGGGGCCCCCACCTTC.

This chain connects TRBV6-2 or TRBV6-3 to TRBJ1-3; 7 nucleotides line up with TRBD1. V dropped 2 bases and J dropped 9; count of bases not matched to a gene: 7. The CDR3 sequence is 14 residues long. The germline V gene encodes CDR1 MNHEY and CDR2 SVGEGT. Written as DNA, the CDR3 is TGTGCCAGCAGTTACCGGACAGGAAGATCCACCATATATTTT. Protein: CASSYRTGRSTIYF.

The count of this clone is one. The chain links TRBV15 to TRBJ2-1; D is possibly TRBD1 (6 bases). Per germline, CDR1 LNHNV and CDR2 YYDKDF (reference sequence). The CDR3 has 16 residues. V was trimmed by 2 bases and J by 8 bases, leaving 19 bases between them. The CDR3 loop is CATSRQKGEWYHEQFF. The CDR3 nucleotides read TGTGCCACCAGCAGACAGAAGGGGGAATGGTATCATGAGCAGTTCTTC.

The V call is TRBV30, the J call TRBJ1-2, with a tentative D call TRBD1 (6 bases). Per germline, CDR1 GTSNPN and CDR2 SVGIG (reference sequence). With 4 bases removed from V and 1 base from J, the gap between germline ends came to 13 bases. This CDR3 comprises 14 residues. The CDR3 DNA follows: TGTGCCTGGAATCAGGGGACCCTTAACTATGGCTACACCTTC. Amino acid sequence: CAWNQGTLNYGYTF.

The chain carries TRBV6-5 and TRBJ2-7, with TRBD2 matching 13 bases. Germline-derived CDR1 and CDR2 are MNHEY and SVGAGI. Trimming took 6 bases from V and 5 from J; bases not matched to a gene: 4. The CDR3 is 14 residues long. The CDR3 loop is CASRQTSGRNEQYF. CDR3 in DNA: TGTGCCAGCAGACAGACTAGCGGGAGGAACGAGCAGTACTTC.

The rearrangement joins TRBV27 to TRBJ1-6, with 8 bases lining up with TRBD1. After removal of 7 bases from V and 7 bases from J, the junction contained 12 bases not matched to a gene. Germline CDR1 reads MNHEY; CDR2 reads SMNVEV (reference sequence). This CDR3 is built from 16 residues. The CDR3 region is CASNHKSGGGNSPLHF. The CDR3 coding sequence is TGTGCCAGCAATCACAAATCAGGGGGCGGGAATTCACCCCTCCACTTT.

The gene calls are TRBV29-1 and TRBJ2-5; a possible D gene is TRBD1 (5 bases). The germline gives CDR1 SQVTM, CDR2 ANQGSEA. CDR3 size: 17 residues. With 3 bases removed from V and 1 base from J, the gap between germline ends came to 21 bases. As DNA, the CDR3 is TGCAGCGTTGAGTATGGGATGCTAACAGGTACCCAAGAGACCCAGTACTTC. The encoded protein is CSVEYGMLTGTQETQYF.

The chain carries TRBV29-1 and TRBJ2-7; 7 bases map to TRBD1. Germline CDR1 SQVTM, CDR2 ANQGSEA. CDR3 length equals 12 residues. V gave up 5 bases and J gave up 3 bases; unmatched junction bases: 4. DNA for the CDR3: TGCAGCGTTAGATCAGGGGGCTACGAGCAGTACTTC. It is translated as CSVRSGGYEQYF.

The sample holds a few counts of this clone. The V gene is TRBV6-5, the J gene TRBJ2-2; perhaps TRBD1 as D (5 bases). This CDR3 region has 15 residues. With 2 bases removed from V and 5 bases from J, the gap between germline ends came to 12 bases. Germline values: CDR1 MNHEY, CDR2 SVGAGI. CDR3 in DNA: TGTGCCAGCAGTTACCTACAGGCGGTTACCGGGGAGCTGTTTTTT. This codes for CASSYLQAVTGELFF.

The rearrangement uses TRBV18 and TRBJ2-5, with a weak D call TRBD2 (5 bases). Per germline, CDR1 KGHSH and CDR2 LQKENI. Deletions cut 6 bases from V and 2 bases from J, with 13 bases between. The CDR3 has 14 amino acids. CDR3 sequence (DNA): TGTGCCAGCTCCCCCGGGATCCAACAAGAGACCCAGTACTTC. Translating gives CASSPGIQQETQYF.

V usage is TRBV27 and J usage is TRBJ1-2, with 8 bases fitting TRBD1. Germline loops: CDR1 MNHEY, CDR2 SMNVEV (reference sequence). The CDR3 consists of 15 residues. Germline trimming cut 4 bases from V and 7 bases from J; bases unmatched to any gene: 11. CDR3: CASSWGQGAIGGYTF. The CDR3 DNA is TGTGCCAGCAGTTGGGGCCAGGGGGCGATTGGTGGCTACACCTTC.

The V gene is TRBV5-6, the J gene TRBJ1-2; D unclear. The V end was cut by 0 bases, the J end by 8 bases, with 8 bases between. The CDR3 has 12 residues. The germline V gene encodes CDR1 SGHDT and CDR2 YYEEEE. The DNA for the CDR3 is TGTGCCAGCAGCTTGGTAGAGAAGGGCTACACCTTC. Translating gives CASSLVEKGYTF.

This sequence joins TRBV18 and TRBJ2-7; possible D gene TRBD1, 6 bases. The CDR3 loop spans 15 amino acids. Trimming took off 3 bases at V and 3 bases at J, with 15 bases between the two ends. Germline V gives CDR1 KGHSH, CDR2 LQKENI. CDR3 protein: CASSPSLGQIYEQYF. Here the CDR3 DNA reads TGTGCCAGCTCACCTAGCTTAGGACAGATCTACGAGCAGTACTTC.

The V gene is TRBV3-1 (or the pseudogene TRBV3-2), the J gene TRBJ2-7; 12 positions match TRBD2. The CDR3 loop spans 15 amino acids. V gave up 3 bases and J gave up 3 bases; unmatched junction bases: 3. Germline V lookup: CDR1 LGHDT, CDR2 YNNKEL (reference sequence). The CDR3, as DNA: TGTGCCAGCAGCCACCGGACTAGCGGGAACTACGAGCAGTACTTC. Encoded protein: CASSHRTSGNYEQYF.

DNA for the CDR3: TGTGCCAGCAGCCTCCCGGGACAGGACACAACTAATGAAAAACTGTTTTTT. The encoded protein is CASSLPGQDTTNEKLFF. This chain joins TRBV7-9 and TRBJ1-4; 8 nucleotides line up with TRBD1. The V and J ends lost 5 bases and 0 bases, in that order; junction bases with no gene match: 8. This CDR3 region has 17 residues. CDR1 is SEHNR and CDR2 is FQNEAQ in the germline V gene (reference sequence).

The chain has TRBV15 and TRBJ1-1; D is perhaps TRBD1 (5 bases). The V end was cut by 0 bases, the J end by 3 bases, with 17 bases between. The CDR3 has 17 amino acids. The germline CDR1 and CDR2 sequences are LNHNV and YYDKDF (reference sequence). The CDR3 here is CATSRDLGPPQDTEAFF. CDR3 in DNA: TGTGCCACCAGCAGAGATCTGGGGCCGCCCCAGGACACTGAAGCTTTCTTT.